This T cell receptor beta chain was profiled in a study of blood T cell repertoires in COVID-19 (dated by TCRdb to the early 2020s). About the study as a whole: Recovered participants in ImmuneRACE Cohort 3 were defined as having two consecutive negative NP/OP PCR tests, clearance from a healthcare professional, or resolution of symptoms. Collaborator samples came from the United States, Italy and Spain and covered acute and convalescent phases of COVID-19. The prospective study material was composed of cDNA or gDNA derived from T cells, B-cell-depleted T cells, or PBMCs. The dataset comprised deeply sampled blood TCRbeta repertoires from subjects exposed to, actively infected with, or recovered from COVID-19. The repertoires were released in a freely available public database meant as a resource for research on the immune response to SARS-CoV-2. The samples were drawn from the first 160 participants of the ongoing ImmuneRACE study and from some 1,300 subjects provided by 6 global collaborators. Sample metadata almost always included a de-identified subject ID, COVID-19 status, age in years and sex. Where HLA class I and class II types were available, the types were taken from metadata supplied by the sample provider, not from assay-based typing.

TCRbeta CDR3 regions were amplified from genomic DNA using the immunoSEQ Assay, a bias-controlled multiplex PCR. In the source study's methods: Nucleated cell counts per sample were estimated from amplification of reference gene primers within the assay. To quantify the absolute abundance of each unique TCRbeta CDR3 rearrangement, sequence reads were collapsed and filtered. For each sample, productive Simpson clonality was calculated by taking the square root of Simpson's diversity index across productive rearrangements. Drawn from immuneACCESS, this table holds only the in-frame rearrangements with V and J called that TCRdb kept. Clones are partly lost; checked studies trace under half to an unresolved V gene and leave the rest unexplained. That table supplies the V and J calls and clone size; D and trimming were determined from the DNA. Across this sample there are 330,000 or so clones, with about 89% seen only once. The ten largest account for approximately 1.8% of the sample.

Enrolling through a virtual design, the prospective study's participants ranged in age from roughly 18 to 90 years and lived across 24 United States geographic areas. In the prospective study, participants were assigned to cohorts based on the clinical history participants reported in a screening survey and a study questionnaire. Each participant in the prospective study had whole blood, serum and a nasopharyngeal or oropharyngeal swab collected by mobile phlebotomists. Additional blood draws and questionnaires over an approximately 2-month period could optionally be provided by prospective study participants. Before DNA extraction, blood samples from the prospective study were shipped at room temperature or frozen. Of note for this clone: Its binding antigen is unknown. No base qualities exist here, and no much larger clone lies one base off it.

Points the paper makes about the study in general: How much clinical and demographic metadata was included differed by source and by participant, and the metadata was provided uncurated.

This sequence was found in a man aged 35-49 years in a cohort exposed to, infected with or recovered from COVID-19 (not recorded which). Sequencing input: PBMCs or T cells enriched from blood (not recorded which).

The CDR3: CSASQGSYGYTF. The base sequence is TGCAGTGCTAGTCAGGGAAGCTATGGCTACACCTTC. The V and J genes are TRBV20-1 and TRBJ1-2; the D gene is perhaps TRBD1, from 5 matching bases. Its CDR3 holds 12 amino acids, cysteine through phenylalanine. The read is trimmed to its CDR3 DNA, 36 bases read in frame from base 1. CDR1 and CDR2, looked up from the germline V gene (reference sequence), are DFQATT and SNEGSKA. V is cut by 3 bases and J by 4 bases, and the space between the germline ends is 9 bases.